The rows below give T cell receptor beta chains drawn from one sample of a study of radiation and T cells in renal cell carcinoma. Sequencing used immunoSEQ multiplex PCR; TCRdb keeps in-frame clones, though not all of them. Of some 120,000 clones detected, around 83% appear once; the ten largest clones hold about 2.9%. The source was blood, collected from a patient whose treatment included radiotherapy and nephrectomy. These receptors all stem from a woman aged 55-70 years with renal cell carcinoma. Each CDR3 is given with its conserved first and last residue. The D gene is left open where the match is weak. Not all rows give a size; the values are once, few, many and, for expanded clones, a class.

j_gene: TRBJ2-5
len: 16
d_gene: NA
v_gene: TRBV5-6
abundance: NA
CDR3nt: TGTGCCAGCAGCAACCCCCGGGGGGCACTCCAAGAGACCCAGTACTTC
CDR3aa: CASSNPRGALQETQYF

j_gene: TRBJ1-1
len: 15
d_gene: NA
v_gene: TRBV6-5
abundance: NA
CDR3nt: TGTGCCAGCAGTTATTCAGTGCAACAGAACACTGAAGCTTTCTTT
CDR3aa: CASSYSVQQNTEAFF

j_gene: TRBJ1-6
len: 12
d_gene: NA
v_gene: TRBV5-6
abundance: NA
CDR3nt: TGTGCCAGCAGCTTGGACAGCCAGGCCCTCCACTTT
CDR3aa: CASSLDSQALHF

j_gene: TRBJ1-6
len: 16
d_gene: TRBD1
v_gene: TRBV27
abundance: NA
CDR3nt: TGTGCCAGCAGTTTAGCGGGACAGATTTATAATTCACCCCTCCACTTT
CDR3aa: CASSLAGQIYNSPLHF

j_gene: TRBJ2-1
len: 16
d_gene: TRBD2
v_gene: TRBV28
abundance: few
CDR3nt: TGTGCCAGCAGTTTCGGGGCGGGAGGGGGAAACAATGAGCAGTTCTTC
CDR3aa: CASSFGAGGGNNEQFF

j_gene: TRBJ1-6
len: 15
d_gene: NA
v_gene: TRBV28
abundance: NA
CDR3nt: TGTGCCAGCAGTTTAATCGGAGAGGGAAATTCACCCCTCCACTTT
CDR3aa: CASSLIGEGNSPLHF

j_gene: TRBJ1-6
len: 15
d_gene: TRBD1
v_gene: TRBV6-1
abundance: NA
CDR3nt: TGTGCCAGCAGTGAAGAGGCAGGGGGCGTCTCACCCCTCCACTTT
CDR3aa: CASSEEAGGVSPLHF

j_gene: TRBJ1-1
len: 12
d_gene: TRBD1
v_gene: TRBV28
abundance: NA
CDR3nt: TGTGCCACCCGCACAGGGGCGTTTGAAGCTTTCTTT
CDR3aa: CATRTGAFEAFF

j_gene: TRBJ1-3
len: 19
d_gene: NA
v_gene: TRBV7-3
abundance: NA
CDR3nt: TGTGCCAGCAGCTGGGGGGACACCTCGATTTCCGTCTCTGGAAACACCATATATTTT
CDR3aa: CASSWGDTSISVSGNTIYF

j_gene: TRBJ2-7
len: 16
d_gene: TRBD1
v_gene: TRBV13
abundance: few
CDR3nt: TGTGCCAGCAGCTTAGTTGACAGGGTAGGCTCCTACGAGCAGTACTTC
CDR3aa: CASSLVDRVGSYEQYF

j_gene: TRBJ2-2
len: 16
d_gene: TRBD2
v_gene: TRBV2
abundance: NA
CDR3nt: TGTGCCAGTGGACTAGCGGGGGGTTGGGTCACCGGGGAGCTGTTTTTT
CDR3aa: CASGLAGGWVTGELFF

j_gene: TRBJ1-1
len: 18
d_gene: NA
v_gene: TRBV2
abundance: NA
CDR3nt: TGTGCCAGCAGCGCCGGTCGGCAGGGGAATCTCATGAACACTGAAGCTTTCTTT
CDR3aa: CASSAGRQGNLMNTEAFF

j_gene: TRBJ2-3
len: 14
d_gene: TRBD1
v_gene: TRBV29-1
abundance: NA
CDR3nt: TGCAGCGGGGCACAGGGGGCCCGCACAGATACGCAGTATTTT
CDR3aa: CSGAQGARTDTQYF

j_gene: TRBJ1-2
len: 13
d_gene: NA
v_gene: TRBV6-5
abundance: NA
CDR3nt: TGTGCCAGCACCCCGGGGGGCGGCTATGGCTACACCTTC
CDR3aa: CASTPGGGYGYTF

j_gene: TRBJ1-2
len: 15
d_gene: TRBD1
v_gene: TRBV4-1
abundance: NA
CDR3nt: TGCGCCAGCAGCAATGGACAGGGGACCTACTATGGCTACACCTTC
CDR3aa: CASSNGQGTYYGYTF

j_gene: TRBJ1-2
len: 16
d_gene: TRBD1
v_gene: TRBV15
abundance: NA
CDR3nt: TGTGCCACCAGCAGGGACCGGACAGGGGGTGAAAGTGGCTACACCTTC
CDR3aa: CATSRDRTGGESGYTF

j_gene: TRBJ2-7
len: 12
d_gene: NA
v_gene: TRBV2
abundance: medium-sized
CDR3nt: TGTGCCAGCAGGGGGGACGTAAGCGAGCAGTACTTC
CDR3aa: CASRGDVSEQYF

j_gene: TRBJ1-1
len: 13
d_gene: NA
v_gene: TRBV19
abundance: few
CDR3nt: TGTGCCAGTAGTATAGGCAGGAACACTGAAGCTTTCTTT
CDR3aa: CASSIGRNTEAFF

j_gene: TRBJ2-7
len: 15
d_gene: NA
v_gene: TRBV6-5
abundance: NA
CDR3nt: TGTGCCAGCAGCAACCTGCCCCCATGGGCCTACGAGCAGTACTTC
CDR3aa: CASSNLPPWAYEQYF

j_gene: TRBJ1-5
len: 15
d_gene: NA
v_gene: TRBV7-9
abundance: NA
CDR3nt: TGTGCCAGCAGCTTAGGACCGTATAGCAATCAGCCCCAGCATTTT
CDR3aa: CASSLGPYSNQPQHF

j_gene: TRBJ2-2
len: 15
d_gene: NA
v_gene: TRBV5-4
abundance: NA
CDR3nt: TGTGCCAGCAGCTTGGGGCAGGGAAACACCGGGGAGCTGTTTTTT
CDR3aa: CASSLGQGNTGELFF

j_gene: TRBJ2-7
len: 11
d_gene: NA
v_gene: TRBV20-1
abundance: NA
CDR3nt: TGCAGTGCTAGCTTAGCCGACGAGCAGTACTTC
CDR3aa: CSASLADEQYF

j_gene: TRBJ2-7
len: 15
d_gene: TRBD1
v_gene: TRBV19
abundance: NA
CDR3nt: TGTGCCAGTAGTAGAGGACAGGGGGGGTCCTACGAGCAGTACTTC
CDR3aa: CASSRGQGGSYEQYF

j_gene: TRBJ2-4
len: 15
d_gene: NA
v_gene: TRBV27
abundance: NA
CDR3nt: TGTGCCAGCAGTTCTCGGGGAAGGGGAAAAAACATTCAGTACTTC
CDR3aa: CASSSRGRGKNIQYF

j_gene: TRBJ1-1
len: 13
d_gene: NA
v_gene: TRBV5-1
abundance: few
CDR3nt: TGCGCCAGCAGCTTGCAGGGGAACACTGAAGCTTTCTTT
CDR3aa: CASSLQGNTEAFF

j_gene: TRBJ2-5
len: 15
d_gene: NA
v_gene: TRBV6-5
abundance: NA
CDR3nt: TGTGCCAGCAGTTACTCGGGACGGTACCAAGAGACCCAGTACTTC
CDR3aa: CASSYSGRYQETQYF

j_gene: TRBJ2-2
len: 15
d_gene: TRBD1
v_gene: TRBV5-4
abundance: NA
CDR3nt: TGTGCCAGCAGCGGGGGACAGGTTACCACCGGGGAGCTGTTTTTT
CDR3aa: CASSGGQVTTGELFF

j_gene: TRBJ1-1
len: 16
d_gene: NA
v_gene: TRBV5-1
abundance: NA
CDR3nt: TGCGCCAGCAGCTTGGACTGGGGGCGAAAGGGTACTGAAGCTTTCTTT
CDR3aa: CASSLDWGRKGTEAFF

j_gene: TRBJ1-1
len: 13
d_gene: NA
v_gene: TRBV5-1
abundance: NA
CDR3nt: TGCGCCAGCAGCGAAGGCAGTAGGACTGAAGCTTTCTTT
CDR3aa: CASSEGSRTEAFF

j_gene: TRBJ1-1
len: 14
d_gene: TRBD1
v_gene: TRBV5-4
abundance: once
CDR3nt: TGTGCCAGCAGCCCCGGGACAGGGGAGACTGAAGCTTTCTTT
CDR3aa: CASSPGTGETEAFF

j_gene: TRBJ1-1
len: 12
d_gene: NA
v_gene: TRBV7-9
abundance: NA
CDR3nt: TGTGCCAGCAGCTCACAGGACACTGAAGCTTTCTTT
CDR3aa: CASSSQDTEAFF

j_gene: TRBJ2-7
len: 13
d_gene: NA
v_gene: TRBV7-9
abundance: NA
CDR3nt: TGTGCCAGCAGCCCCCGTGCCTCCTACGAGCAGTACTTC
CDR3aa: CASSPRASYEQYF

j_gene: TRBJ2-2
len: 15
d_gene: NA
v_gene: TRBV19
abundance: NA
CDR3nt: TGTGCCAGTAGTATAGGGAATAGGGACACCGGGGAGCTGTTTTTT
CDR3aa: CASSIGNRDTGELFF

j_gene: TRBJ2-7
len: 16
d_gene: TRBD2
v_gene: TRBV5-1
abundance: NA
CDR3nt: TGCGCCAGCAGCTCGGGGGGTGGCAGGCCCTCCTACGAGCAGTACTTC
CDR3aa: CASSSGGGRPSYEQYF

j_gene: TRBJ2-1
len: 14
d_gene: NA
v_gene: TRBV9
abundance: NA
CDR3nt: TGTGCCAGCAGCTACCTGATCCCCTTGGATGAGCAGTTCTTC
CDR3aa: CASSYLIPLDEQFF